This T cell receptor (beta chain) was sequenced for a study of T-cell memory formation after mild COVID-19. Study in general: TCR clusters largely stayed donor specific. Study observations and caveats: Mostly located in CM and EM were contracting CD4+ clones, with contracting CD8+ clones located in EMRA.

Constant-segment primers and 5'RACE yielded cDNA libraries for TCR alpha and TCR beta, each carrying sample barcodes and UMIs. TCRdb used MiXCR to reprocess the 5' RACE reads, holding one entry per CDR3 protein. The sample holds about 100,000 distinct CDR3 sequences, 11% seen once. On this clonotype: Its antigen remains unknown. In this CDR3 the conserved last residue, phenylalanine or tryptophan, is missing, so a read error is likely.

What was sequenced was PBMCs or a T cell subset sorted from them (not recorded which). The sequence was collected from a man aged 18 to 30 who had mild COVID-19 (a few samples of this study predate the infection). Cell type and time point are not known.

The CDR3 protein is CASSLNSYGYTL. CDR3 coding DNA: TGCGCCAGCAGTTTGAACTCCTATGGCTACACCTTA. The gene calls are TRBV5-1 and TRBJ1-2; D uncertain. From germline, CDR1 is SGHRS and CDR2 YFSETQ. The CDR3 consists of 12 residues. V shed 5 bases and J shed 4 bases, with 9 bases lying between them.